This entry lists 20 T cell receptor beta chains sequenced from one sample in a study of T-cell memory formation after mild COVID-19. In TCRdb, the 5' RACE reads were re-called with MiXCR into one record per CDR3 protein. The sample includes some 88,000 distinct CDR3 sequences, 25% of them seen just once. The sample was PBMCs or a T cell subset sorted from them (not recorded which). The receptor set was obtained from a man between 18 and 35 years old who had mild COVID-19 (a few samples of this study predate the infection). Cell type and time point are not known.

This clonotype appeared many times. The V gene is TRBV7-9, the J gene TRBJ2-3; no clear D. The CDR3 is made up of 13 amino acids. Germline V gives CDR1 SEHNR, CDR2 FQNEAQ (reference sequence). Trimming cost V 3 bases and J 1 base, with 5 bases left between them. The CDR3 protein is CASSFEGTDTQYF. The CDR3 region has the DNA TGTGCCAGCAGCTTCGAGGGCACAGATACGCAGTATTTT.

This clonotype was seen a handful of times. The J gene is TRBJ1-1, the V gene TRBV7-9; 9 bases match TRBD1. V lost 1 base and J lost 4; bases outside the gene matches: 7. Germline assignment: CDR1 SEHNR and CDR2 FQNEAQ (reference sequence). CDR3 length equals 16 residues. This chain's CDR3 is CASSLVPGQGGTEAFF. The CDR3 DNA reads TGTGCCAGCAGCTTAGTACCGGGACAGGGAGGCACTGAAGCTTTCTTT.

This clonotype was counted only a few times. The chain carries TRBV6-5 and TRBJ1-5; D gene ambiguous. CDR3 length equals 17 residues. From germline, CDR1 is MNHEY and CDR2 SVGAGI. With 6 bases removed from V and 5 bases from J, the gap between germline ends came to 23 bases. The CDR3 coding sequence is TGTGCCAGCAGCACCGGCTCCTTTTCCGAGAGGGATCAGCCCCAGCATTTT. It translates to CASSTGSFSERDQPQHF.

This chain links TRBV6-5 with TRBJ1-1; D remains ambiguous. Looked up from germline, CDR1 is MNHEY and CDR2 is SVGAGI. The CDR3 loop spans 13 amino acids. The germline V and J ends were trimmed by 5 bases and 0 bases, with 7 bases remaining between them. The CDR3 region has the DNA TGTGCCAGCAGTCCCGGACTGAACACTGAAGCTTTCTTT. It codes for CASSPGLNTEAFF.

This clonotype has just a few counts. Written as DNA, the CDR3 is TGTGCCAGCAGCTTAAAGGGGGCTGAGCAGTTCTTC. It yields the protein CASSLKGAEQFF. This chain joins TRBV7-9 and TRBJ2-1, with 7 bases identical to TRBD1. The CDR3 has 12 residues. V lost 2 bases to trimming and J lost 9 bases; unmatched junction nucleotides: 1. Germline CDR1 and CDR2: SEHNR and FQNEAQ (reference sequence).

The chain carries TRBV5-1 and TRBJ2-3; D is uncertain. This CDR3 is 16 amino acids long. The V and J ends lost 4 bases and 2 bases respectively, with 17 bases between them. Germline values: CDR1 SGHRS, CDR2 YFSETQ. CDR3 nucleotide sequence: TGCGCCAGCAGCCGATTTGCTCCTATACACACAGATACGCAGTATTTT. Residues: CASSRFAPIHTDTQYF.

This chain uses TRBV20-1 with TRBJ2-3; the match to TRBD2 covers 12 bases. With 2 bases clipped from V and 1 base from J, the junction kept 13 bases outside the gene matches. CDR3 length: 19 residues. Per germline, CDR1 DFQATT and CDR2 SNEGSKA (reference sequence). CDR3 nucleotides: TGCAGTGCTAGACTTCCGGGACTAGCGGGCCCTCGGGGCACAGATACGCAGTATTTT. Translation gives CSARLPGLAGPRGTDTQYF.

V and J are TRBV6-2 or TRBV6-3 and TRBJ2-3, with D maybe TRBD2 (5 bases). CDR1 is MNHEY, CDR2 SVGEGT, per germline. Trimming took 2 bases from V and 0 from J, leaving 9 bases between them. CDR3 length: 15 residues. CDR3 in amino acids: CASSYGGPSTDTQYF. Written as DNA, the CDR3 is TGTGCCAGCAGTTACGGCGGGCCTAGCACAGATACGCAGTATTTT.

The V and J genes are TRBV3-1 and TRBJ1-2, with D perhaps TRBD1 (6 bases). Germline V lookup: CDR1 LGHDT, CDR2 YNNKEL (reference sequence). V shed 5 bases and J shed 7 bases, with 14 bases lying between them. The CDR3 consists of 13 residues. CDR3 bases: TGTGCCAGCAGCTCAACAGGGTTAGCTGGCTACACCTTC. Translated: CASSSTGLAGYTF.

J is TRBJ1-5 and V is TRBV20-1; D is perhaps TRBD1 (6 bases). The CDR3 totals 15 residues. V lost 0 bases to trimming and J lost 3 bases, with 12 bases between them. In germline, CDR1 is DFQATT, CDR2 SNEGSKA (reference sequence). The CDR3 here is CSARDPRGYNQPQHF. As DNA, the CDR3 is TGCAGTGCTAGAGATCCCAGGGGATACAATCAGCCCCAGCATTTT.

This clonotype was found a few times. The DNA for the CDR3 is TGTGCCATCAGTGAGGGGGTTGGACTAGACGAGCAGTACTTC. It codes for CAISEGVGLDEQYF. The V and J genes are TRBV10-3 and TRBJ2-7, with 7 nucleotides matching TRBD2. The CDR3 has 14 amino acids. J gave up 5 bases and V 2 bases, and 6 bases lay outside the gene matches. In germline, CDR1 is ENHRY, CDR2 SYGVKD.

This clonotype was counted between two and nine times. The chain joins TRBV23-1 to TRBJ2-3, with D perhaps matching TRBD1 (5 bases). TRBV23-1 is classed as an ORF, of uncertain function. This CDR3 spans 14 amino acids. V shed 2 bases and J shed 0 bases, with 6 bases lying between them. In nucleotides, the CDR3 is TGCGCCAGCAGTCAACAGGGAAGCACAGATACGCAGTATTTT. Translated: CASSQQGSTDTQYF.

This clonotype was counted a few times. The DNA of the CDR3 is TGTGCCAGCAGCTTAAACGGGGGGGATTCTAGAAATGAGCAGTTCTTC. Its protein is CASSLNGGDSRNEQFF. The J gene is TRBJ2-1, the V gene TRBV7-6; 8 bases match TRBD2. The CDR3 runs 16 residues. Germline CDR1 reads SGHVS; CDR2 reads FNYEAQ. J was trimmed by 7 bases and V by 2 bases; bases with no gene match: 10.

This clonotype was counted a few times. The chain recombines TRBV12-3 or TRBV12-4 with TRBJ2-1; tentatively, D is TRBD1 (5 bases). There are 13 residues in the CDR3. V lost 5 bases and J 6 bases, leaving 11 bases between the germline ends. The CDR3 loop reads CASSPKGVNEQFF. CDR3 coding DNA: TGTGCCAGCAGTCCTAAAGGGGTCAATGAGCAGTTCTTC.

This chain joins TRBV6-2 or TRBV6-3 and TRBJ2-7; D unclear. The V gene's germline CDR1 is MNHEY and CDR2 SVGEGT. The CDR3 runs 13 residues. With 2 bases removed from V and 3 bases from J, the gap between germline ends came to 8 bases. The CDR3 coding sequence is TGTGCCAGCAGTTACGCACTACTCTACGAGCAGTACGTC. Translated, it gives CASSYALLYEQYV.

The V call is TRBV11-2, the J call TRBJ1-1, with D perhaps matching TRBD1 (6 bases). Germline V CDR1 and CDR2: SGHAT, FQNNGV. The CDR3 consists of 16 residues. V was trimmed by 0 bases and J by 3 bases, leaving 14 bases between them. The CDR3 region has the DNA TGTGCCAGCAGCTTAGATCACCACAGGGAGGACACTGAAGCTTTCTTT. Translating gives CASSLDHHREDTEAFF.

This clonotype occurred many times. The J gene is TRBJ2-5, the V gene TRBV29-1, with a weak D call TRBD2 (5 bases). Germline loops: CDR1 SQVTM, CDR2 ANQGSEA. The CDR3 has 13 amino acids. With 1 base removed from V and 7 bases from J, the gap between germline ends came to 13 bases. Here the CDR3 DNA reads TGCAGCGTTGAAGGGATCCCGGCGGGGACCCAGTACTTC. Its translation: CSVEGIPAGTQYF.

This chain joins TRBV20-1 and TRBJ2-1, with 9 bases lining up with TRBD1. V shed 5 bases, J shed 9 bases, and the junction held 8 bases outside the gene matches. Germline CDR1 reads DFQATT; CDR2 reads SNEGSKA (reference sequence). The length of the CDR3 is 13 residues. The CDR3 nucleotides are TGCAGTGCTGGCCGGGACAGGGCGGGTGAGCAGTTCTTC. Encoded protein: CSAGRDRAGEQFF.

This clonotype has a single count. The chain links TRBV11-3 to TRBJ2-1; 8 bases are shared with TRBD1. Per the germline V gene, CDR1 is SGHNT and CDR2 is YENEEA. J lost 8 bases, V lost 3 bases, and 9 bases had no gene match. The CDR3 runs 15 residues. The CDR3 DNA sequence: TGTGCCAGCAGCTTCGGCGGACAGGGCGGGGATGAGCAGTTCTTC. Protein sequence: CASSFGGQGGDEQFF.

The chain couples TRBV28 to TRBJ1-6; no clear D gene. This CDR3 has 12 residues. Germline CDR1 MDHEN, CDR2 SYDVKM. Trimming cost V 7 bases and J 8 bases, with 9 bases left between them. The chain's CDR3 is CASTLGYSPLHF. The DNA for the CDR3 is TGTGCCAGCACCCTGGGGTATTCACCCCTCCACTTT.